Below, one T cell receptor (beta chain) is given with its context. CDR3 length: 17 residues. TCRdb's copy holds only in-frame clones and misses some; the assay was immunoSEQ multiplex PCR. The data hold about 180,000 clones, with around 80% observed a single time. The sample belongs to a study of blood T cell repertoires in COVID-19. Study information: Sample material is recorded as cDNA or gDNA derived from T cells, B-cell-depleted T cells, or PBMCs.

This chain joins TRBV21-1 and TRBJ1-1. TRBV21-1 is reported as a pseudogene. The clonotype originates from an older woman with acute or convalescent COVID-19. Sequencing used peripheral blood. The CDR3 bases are TGTGCCAGCAGCAAAGTTGACGGGTTAGCTGGCCCCGAAGAAGCTTTCTTT. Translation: CASSKVDGLAGPEEAFF.